Listed below are T cell receptor beta chains from one sample, sequenced in a study of T cells in Graves' hyperthyroidism and ophthalmopathy. MiXCR was run by TCRdb on the multiplex PCR reads, yielding one entry per CDR3 protein. The sample has more than 300,000 distinct CDR3 sequences, less than 20% seen once. Material for sequencing was blood. The source of these receptors is a man aged 18 to 30 with Graves' ophthalmopathy. CDR3s include the opening cysteine and the closing phenylalanine or tryptophan. A D gene is named only where the DNA matches it firmly. Clone size, where shown, is once, few, many, or a class for clones that have expanded.

clone size: once
J gene: TRBJ1-2
D gene: -
V gene: TRBV7-9
CDR3 DNA: TGTGCCAGCAGCTTAGAATTAGGGGAGGGGGACTTCTATGGCTACACCTTC
CDR3 protein: CASSLELGEGDFYGYTF

clone size: -
J gene: TRBJ1-2
D gene: -
V gene: TRBV6-2/TRBV6-3
CDR3 DNA: TGTGCCAGCAGTCCTACGGGGATAAAGGCGAACTATGGCTACACCTTC
CDR3 protein: CASSPTGIKANYGYTF

clone size: many
J gene: TRBJ2-2
D gene: TRBD2
V gene: TRBV7-3
CDR3 DNA: TGTGCCAGCAGCGATCGGACTAGCCCAAACACCGGGGAGCTGTTTTTT
CDR3 protein: CASSDRTSPNTGELFF

clone size: -
J gene: TRBJ1-1
D gene: TRBD1
V gene: TRBV20-1
CDR3 DNA: TGCAGTGCTTACAGGGGGCATTTGAACACTGAAGCTTTCTTT
CDR3 protein: CSAYRGHLNTEAFF

clone size: few
J gene: TRBJ1-1
D gene: -
V gene: TRBV6-1
CDR3 DNA: TGTGCCAGCAGGCCCTTTCCGGACAGAGGCACTGAAGCTTTCTTT
CDR3 protein: CASRPFPDRGTEAFF

clone size: -
J gene: TRBJ2-7
D gene: TRBD2
V gene: TRBV5-1
CDR3 DNA: TGCGCCAGCAGCTTAGAATCTAGCGGGAGGAGCCACGAGCAGTACTTC
CDR3 protein: CASSLESSGRSHEQYF

clone size: few
J gene: TRBJ2-5
D gene: -
V gene: TRBV13
CDR3 DNA: TGTGCCAGCAGCGGCTCAGGGAGTGGAGAGACCCAGTACTTC
CDR3 protein: CASSGSGSGETQYF

clone size: many
J gene: TRBJ2-3
D gene: -
V gene: TRBV5-6
CDR3 DNA: TGTGCCAGCAGCTCCGGTGGAGGGGCAGATACGCAGTATTTT
CDR3 protein: CASSSGGGADTQYF

clone size: -
J gene: TRBJ2-7
D gene: TRBD1
V gene: TRBV12-3/TRBV12-4
CDR3 DNA: TGTGCCAGCACCTGGGACAGGTCCCGTCTCGCGCAGTACTTC
CDR3 protein: CASTWDRSRLAQYF

clone size: many
J gene: TRBJ2-5
D gene: -
V gene: TRBV2
CDR3 DNA: TGTGCCAGCAGTGACGTAAAAGAGACCCAGTACTTC
CDR3 protein: CASSDVKETQYF

clone size: many
J gene: TRBJ2-7
D gene: -
V gene: TRBV5-5
CDR3 DNA: TGTGCCAGCAGCTTGACAGATTCCTCCTACGAGCAGTACTTC
CDR3 protein: CASSLTDSSYEQYF

clone size: -
J gene: TRBJ1-5
D gene: -
V gene: TRBV28
CDR3 DNA: TGTGCCAGCAGTCGGGGGTATCAGCCCCAGCATTTT
CDR3 protein: CASSRGYQPQHF

clone size: many
J gene: TRBJ1-1
D gene: -
V gene: TRBV7-6
CDR3 DNA: TGTGCCAGCGCGGGGATGAACACTGAAGCTTTCTTT
CDR3 protein: CASAGMNTEAFF

clone size: few
J gene: TRBJ1-6
D gene: -
V gene: TRBV27
CDR3 DNA: TGTGCCAGCAGTTTATCCCACGAGTGGCCTCGCTCCTATAATTCACCCCTCCACTTT
CDR3 protein: CASSLSHEWPRSYNSPLHF

clone size: few
J gene: TRBJ1-6
D gene: -
V gene: TRBV7-6
CDR3 DNA: TGTGCCAGCAGCACTCGACAGAATAATTCACCCCTCCACTTT
CDR3 protein: CASSTRQNNSPLHF

clone size: -
J gene: TRBJ1-5
D gene: -
V gene: TRBV29-1
CDR3 DNA: TGCAGCGTTGGGGGGTCTAATCGGCCCCAGCATTTT
CDR3 protein: CSVGGSNRPQHF

clone size: -
J gene: TRBJ1-6
D gene: -
V gene: TRBV2
CDR3 DNA: TGTGCCCTGAGAGTGCCGGATTCACCCCTCCACTTT
CDR3 protein: CALRVPDSPLHF

clone size: many
J gene: TRBJ1-1
D gene: -
V gene: TRBV15
CDR3 DNA: TGTGCCACCAGCAGAGATCGGACAGTAGGCACTGAAGCTTTCTTT
CDR3 protein: CATSRDRTVGTEAFF

clone size: once
J gene: TRBJ1-1
D gene: TRBD1
V gene: TRBV20-1
CDR3 DNA: TGCAGTGCTAGGGACGGACAGGGGGCGCACACTGAAGCTTTCTTT
CDR3 protein: CSARDGQGAHTEAFF

clone size: -
J gene: TRBJ1-1
D gene: TRBD1
V gene: TRBV2
CDR3 DNA: TGTGCCAGCAGCGCCCACCGGGACAGGGGGCGAGCTGAAGCTTTCTTT
CDR3 protein: CASSAHRDRGRAEAFF

clone size: many
J gene: TRBJ2-5
D gene: -
V gene: TRBV18
CDR3 DNA: TGTGCCAGCTCACCCAGCCAAGAGACCCAGTACTTC
CDR3 protein: CASSPSQETQYF

clone size: few
J gene: TRBJ2-7
D gene: TRBD1
V gene: TRBV6-1
CDR3 DNA: TGTGCCAGCAGTAAGGGACAGGTAGCCTACGAGCAGTACTTC
CDR3 protein: CASSKGQVAYEQYF

clone size: few
J gene: TRBJ1-5
D gene: TRBD1
V gene: TRBV10-3
CDR3 DNA: TGTGCCACACTCAGGGGGCCGAATCAGCCCCAGCATTTT
CDR3 protein: CATLRGPNQPQHF

clone size: -
J gene: TRBJ2-7
D gene: TRBD2
V gene: TRBV27
CDR3 DNA: TGTGCCAGCGCCAAGCGGGGCTCACCGTACGAGCAGTACTTC
CDR3 protein: CASAKRGSPYEQYF

clone size: many
J gene: TRBJ2-1
D gene: TRBD2
V gene: TRBV20-1
CDR3 DNA: TGCAGTGCTAGGCGGGGGGGCGGGGTCAATGAGCAGTTCTTC
CDR3 protein: CSARRGGGVNEQFF

clone size: many
J gene: TRBJ1-1
D gene: -
V gene: TRBV6-1
CDR3 DNA: TGTGCCAGCAGCGACCCGACTGAAGCTTTCTTT
CDR3 protein: CASSDPTEAFF

clone size: many
J gene: TRBJ1-2
D gene: -
V gene: TRBV20-1
CDR3 DNA: TGCAGTGCTAGAACAGGGAATAACTATGGCTACACCTTC
CDR3 protein: CSARTGNNYGYTF

clone size: -
J gene: TRBJ2-1
D gene: TRBD2
V gene: TRBV24-1
CDR3 DNA: TGTGCCACCAGTGATTTTGGGGGGGGATATTACAATGAGCAGTTCTTC
CDR3 protein: CATSDFGGGYYNEQFF

clone size: -
J gene: TRBJ2-1
D gene: -
V gene: TRBV7-9
CDR3 DNA: TGTGCCAGCAGCTTAGACCCGGAATCCTACAATGAGCAGTTCTTC
CDR3 protein: CASSLDPESYNEQFF

clone size: few
J gene: TRBJ2-7
D gene: -
V gene: TRBV27
CDR3 DNA: TGTGCCAGCAGTACACCGGGCCGAGCCTCCTACGAGCAGTACTTC
CDR3 protein: CASSTPGRASYEQYF

clone size: -
J gene: TRBJ2-5
D gene: TRBD1
V gene: TRBV5-1
CDR3 DNA: TGTGCCAGCAGGTTCCTCGAGGACAGGGGCCAAGAGACCCAGTACTTC
CDR3 protein: CASRFLEDRGQETQYF

clone size: few
J gene: TRBJ1-1
D gene: -
V gene: TRBV28
CDR3 DNA: TGTGCCAGCAGTTTAAGGCCCGGGATGACTGAAGCTTTCTTT
CDR3 protein: CASSLRPGMTEAFF

clone size: -
J gene: TRBJ1-3
D gene: -
V gene: TRBV12-3/TRBV12-4
CDR3 DNA: TGTGCCAGCAGTTTAGCGGGGGGAGTCTCTGGAAACACCATATATTTT
CDR3 protein: CASSLAGGVSGNTIYF

clone size: many
J gene: TRBJ1-2
D gene: TRBD1
V gene: TRBV5-8
CDR3 DNA: TGTGCCAGCAGCTTGGGTGGACAGGGGTCCTATGGCTACACCTTC
CDR3 protein: CASSLGGQGSYGYTF

clone size: few
J gene: TRBJ2-2
D gene: TRBD2
V gene: TRBV4-1
CDR3 DNA: TGCGCCAGCAGCCAAGATGGAGGCGGGGGGGCCAGGGGCGGGGAGCTGTTTTTT
CDR3 protein: CASSQDGGGGARGGELFF

clone size: many
J gene: TRBJ2-7
D gene: -
V gene: TRBV3-1
CDR3 DNA: TGTGCCAGCAGCCAAGATGTCGGGGTTGGCGAGCAGTACTTC
CDR3 protein: CASSQDVGVGEQYF